The entry below describes one TCR beta chain. Which antigen it targets is not known. No much larger clone is present one base from it, and per-base qualities are unavailable. Counted from cysteine to phenylalanine, this CDR3 has 14 amino acids. Solely the CDR3 DNA is kept, with 42 bases framed from the first base. CDR1 and CDR2, per the germline V gene, are SGHDT and YYEEEE. Ends trimmed: V by 1 base, J by 3 bases; bases unmatched to a gene: 3. Library construction relied on the immunoSEQ multiplex PCR assay. TCRdb carries this immuneACCESS record with in-frame sequences only. Its versions omit some clonotypes, under half of them owing to an unresolved V gene in the studies checked, with the rest unexplained. Within this sample are hundreds of thousands of clones, with more than 70% of them counted one time only. More than 0.009% of the sample lies in the top ten. The data are from a study of shared T cell receptors in the human thymus (dated by TCRdb to about 2021). Regarding the complete study: The study investigated the way shared, self-reactive T-cell receptor alpha chains are produced in the human thymus.

These data also featured in a second study, about human thymus T cells. As that second study puts it: In Finland, the donors were immunologically healthy infants who were having open corrective cardiac surgery for congenital heart defects. The thymus tissue came from surgical resects taken out during corrective cardiac surgery. Usage of V and J gene segments appeared to be biased in both the thymic and the peripheral blood repertoires. According to the related research, thymic TCR repertoires were highly overlapping among unrelated individuals. The study used roughly 8 infant thymus samples plus four related peripheral blood samples to characterize TCR alpha and beta repertoires. The infant donors were 7 to 244 days old, and the cohort included five or six males and two females. Thymocytes were released mechanically from tissue and stored at -70 °C as pellets of 10-30 million cells. A QIAsymphony instrument was used to extract genomic DNA from the frozen cell pellets. The immunoSEQ multiplex PCR assay was used to amplify the TCRB and TCRAD loci from a standardized amount of quality-controlled genomic DNA. The V(D)J region was spanned by amplicons of a length sufficient to cover the CDR3 and to identify V and J genes. The amplicons were sequenced on an Illumina platform via the commercial immunoSEQ service. Primer bias and sequencing errors were corrected as previously described, and TCRAD and TCRB definitions were based on the IMGT database. immunoSEQ Analyzer 3.0 and VDJTools were used for repertoire analysis, which covered basic statistics, V/J segment usage, diversity estimates, rarefaction and pairwise overlap. To estimate diversity, the Chao1, ChaoE, Efron-Thisted, Shannon and inverse Simpson indices were applied, and diversity was also estimated on datasets down-sampled to the smallest sample. Repertoire overlap was determined by strict matching of CDR3 nucleotide sequence, V gene and J gene, and Jaccard-based multidimensional scaling clustering was applied. On average, thymus samples gave around 880,000 unique TCRB clonotypes, whereas blood samples gave roughly 84,000.

The chain employs TRBV5-6 and TRBJ2-7; 8 bases in the middle match TRBD1. The sequence derives from a boy younger than two with a congenital heart defect. Donor details come from another sample of the same person, matched by shared clones. Sequenced sample: thymocytes. The CDR3 reads CASSLTGGDYEQYF. The sequenced DNA is TGTGCCAGCAGCTTGACAGGGGGTGACTACGAGCAGTACTTC.